The 3 T cell receptor beta chains below were found in one sample sequenced in a study of T cell repertoires in cytomegalovirus infection. No antigen is known for these receptors. One entry per CDR3 protein, called by TCRdb with MiXCR from the reads. The sample yields nearly 700,000 distinct CDR3 sequences, roughly 36% seen once. The sample was cultured PBMCs, taken from culture after CMV antigen stimulation. The receptors derive from a human donor in good health (CMV status not recorded). Some clones in this sample may be carry-over from other donors' samples.

V is TRBV10-3 and J is TRBJ2-1; 11 bases fit TRBD2. The V segment lost 5 bases and the J segment 7 bases; nucleotides outside the gene matches: 10. This CDR3 region has 16 residues. Germline CDR1 ENHRY, CDR2 SYGVKD. The DNA for the CDR3 is TGTGCCATCAGTTTACTAGCGGGAGTTTCGGGAAATGAGCAGTTCTTC. Amino acid sequence: CAISLLAGVSGNEQFF.

The genes are TRBV7-2 and TRBJ2-1; 7 bases line up with TRBD2. V was pared by 5 bases and J by 5 bases, with 12 bases of the junction left unmatched. Germline CDR1 is SGHTA and CDR2 is FQGNSA. The CDR3 contains 16 residues. The DNA of the CDR3 is TGTGCCAGCAGCCAGCGCCCCCAGCGGGGAGACAATGAGCAGTTCTTC. Translated, it gives CASSQRPQRGDNEQFF.

This chain uses TRBV7-8 with TRBJ2-1; TRBD2 is a possible D gene (5 bases). The CDR3 is 15 amino acids. From germline, CDR1 is SGHVS and CDR2 FQNEAQ. Trimming removed 6 bases at V and 2 bases at J, with 14 bases between. The CDR3 DNA reads TGTGCCAGCAGACCTACGAGGGAACCCTACAATGAGCAGTTCTTC. Protein sequence: CASRPTREPYNEQFF.